The 8 T cell receptor beta chains below were found in one sample sequenced in a study of OX40 agonist ivuxolimab in advanced cancers. The data were produced by immunoSEQ multiplex PCR, yet TCRdb's version contains in-frame clones alone and is incomplete. The sample lists approximately 80,000 clones, roughly 85% occurring once. The specimen comprised CD4+ or CD8+ T cells sorted from blood, sampled in a trial of the OX40 agonist ivuxolimab. The receptors here all came from an adult with an advanced solid tumor such as melanoma, head and neck, liver or kidney cancer.

This chain joins TRBV10-3 and TRBJ1-2; 9 bases agree with TRBD1. The CDR3 is made up of 16 amino acids. V was clipped by 3 bases and J by 6 bases; unmatched bases: 11. Germline-derived CDR1 and CDR2 are ENHRY and SYGVKD. The CDR3 DNA reads TGTGCCATCAGTGACCCGACAGGGGGAACATGGGATGGCTACACCTTC. Encoded protein: CAISDPTGGTWDGYTF.

The sample holds one count of this clone. The V gene is TRBV4-2, the J gene TRBJ2-7; a possible D gene is TRBD1 (6 bases). The germline V gene encodes CDR1 LGHNA and CDR2 YNFKEQ. V was cut by 0 bases and J by 3 bases, with 12 bases left in between. The CDR3 consists of 15 residues. The DNA of the CDR3 is TGTGCCAGCAGCCAAGATCGGGACACTATCTACGAGCAGTACTTC. This sequence encodes CASSQDRDTIYEQYF.

This clone was observed a few times. V usage is TRBV10-3 and J usage is TRBJ1-5; no definite D call. CDR1 and CDR2 from the germline V gene are ENHRY and SYGVKD. CDR3 length equals 13 residues. Trimming removed 2 bases from V and 1 base from J, with 3 bases in between. The CDR3 nucleotides are TGTGCCATCAGTGAGGGCAGCAATCAGCCCCAGCATTTT. Its protein product is CAISEGSNQPQHF.

This chain joins TRBV7-8 and TRBJ2-7; tentatively, D is TRBD1 (6 bases). Between the trimmed V and J ends, which lost 6 bases and 7 bases, there was a span of 19 bases. The CDR3 covers 14 residues. Germline CDR1 and CDR2: SGHVS and FQNEAQ. For the CDR3, the DNA is TGTGCCAGCAGGTTTACAGTGGGGGCCCGGGAGCAGTACTTC. Its protein product is CASRFTVGAREQYF.

The genes are TRBV11-2 and TRBJ1-2, with D maybe TRBD1 (6 bases). Germline V gene lookup returns CDR1 SGHAT and CDR2 FQNNGV. CDR3 length equals 14 residues. Trimming shortened V by 5 bases and J by 4 bases, and 14 bases separated the two germline ends. The CDR3 nucleotides are TGTGCCAGCAGCCCCAGGACAGTTTTCTATGGCTACACCTTC. Translated, it gives CASSPRTVFYGYTF.

The V call is TRBV18, the J call TRBJ1-1, with D possibly TRBD1 on 5 matching bases. Germline V lookup: CDR1 KGHSH, CDR2 LQKENI. V was trimmed by 5 bases and J by 1 base, leaving 8 bases between them. The CDR3 covers 13 residues. Here the CDR3 reads CASSADRNTEAFF. The CDR3 DNA reads as TGTGCCAGCTCAGCTGACAGGAACACTGAAGCTTTCTTT. The complete variable domain, with remaining parts taken from reference TRBV18 and TRBJ1-1, reads NAGVMQNPRHLVRRRGQEARLRCSPMKGHSHVYWYRQLPEEGLKFMVYLQKENIIDESGMPKERFSAEFPKEGPSILRIQQVVRGDSAAYFCASSADRNTEAFFGQGTRLTVV.

This sequence joins TRBV11-2 and TRBJ2-7, with D possibly called TRBD1 or TRBD2 (6 bases each). The germline V gene encodes CDR1 SGHAT and CDR2 FQNNGV. V dropped 3 bases and J dropped 4 bases, with 13 bases sitting between them. This CDR3 is built from 14 residues. The CDR3 region is CASSFTRGGYEQYF. The CDR3 nucleotides read TGTGCCAGCAGCTTTACCAGGGGAGGTTACGAGCAGTACTTC.

Comments on this clone: The germline gene is not matched at one end of the junction; a read error may be the cause. The chain recombines TRBV7-7 with TRBJ2-1; 7 nucleotides agree with TRBD2. Germline CDR1 SSHAT, CDR2 FNYEAQ (reference sequence). CDR3 size: 14 residues. CDR3 DNA sequence: TGTGCTAGCAGCCCACAGACTAGCTCGAATGAGCAGTTCTTC. The encoded protein is CASSPQTSSNEQFF.